This T cell receptor beta chain was retrieved from a study of blood T cell repertoires in COVID-19. In the authors' workflow: Reference gene primer amplification gave nucleated cell count estimates. Method: immunoSEQ multiplex PCR; TCRdb's copy keeps in-frame clones and lacks some. That table is the source of V, J and clone size, and D and trimming were worked out from the DNA. The top ten hold less than 3.5% of the sample, which has about 210,000 clones, around 80% seen once. Sequencing input: peripheral blood. The clonotype originates from a man in his forties or fifties with active or convalescent COVID-19.

This chain's CDR3 is CASSQTGFSNQPQHF. As DNA, the CDR3 is TGTGCCAGCAGCCAAACAGGCTTTAGCAATCAGCCCCAGCATTTT. V gene TRBV3-1 (or the pseudogene TRBV3-2) combines with J gene TRBJ1-5; tentative D call: TRBD1 (5 bases). Between the trimmed V and J ends, which lost 2 bases and 0 bases, there was a span of 8 bases. The germline CDR1 and CDR2 sequences are LGHDT and YNNKEL (reference sequence). This CDR3 is built from 15 residues.